This record looks at one TCR beta chain sequence and its context. Authors' processing steps: Junction-only sequences without quality scores were provided by ImmunoSEQ, so filtering was different. This table comes from immunoSEQ multiplex PCR, and its TCRdb copy is limited to in-frame clones, with some not included. The V and J calls and the clone size are those of that table, but D and trimming were determined from the DNA. The sample shows 1,500,000 or so clones, 98% of them seen only once. This sample was included in a study of shared clonotypes between healthy human individuals. Study in general: Per donor, three plates held CD4 naive cells, three held CD4 memory, two held CD8 naive and one held CD8 memory.

The germline gives CDR1 MNHEY, CDR2 SMNVEV (reference sequence). The ends were cut back, 2 bases at V and 2 bases at J, with 7 bases in the middle. The CDR3 is 14 residues long. Sample: naive CD4+ T cells sorted from blood. The sample's subset: CD45RA+ positively selected. The clonotype was recovered from a man aged 30 to 39 in good health. This chain uses TRBV27 with TRBJ2-1; D is perhaps TRBD1 (5 bases). The CDR3 sequence is CASSLKQAYNEQFF. The CDR3 coding sequence is TGTGCCAGCAGTTTAAAACAGGCCTACAATGAGCAGTTCTTC.